This T cell receptor (beta chain) is drawn from a study of cytotoxic CD8 clonotypes in ibrutinib-treated CLL. Looked up from germline, CDR1 is SNHLY and CDR2 is FYNNEI. The CDR3 consists of 13 residues. Trimming pared 4 bases from V and 7 bases from J, leaving 10 bases between. TCRdb keeps only in-frame clones here, not all; method: immunoSEQ multiplex PCR. The table lists tens of thousands of clones, 71% of them singletons, with over 15% in the top ten. This clonotype originated in a human donor with chronic lymphocytic leukemia. The chain recombines TRBV2 with TRBJ1-4, with D unresolved. The starting material was PBMCs, obtained at disease progression, from a patient treated with ibrutinib. The CDR3 here is CASSVGRGEKLFF. The DNA for the CDR3 is TGTGCCAGCAGTGTCGGCCGGGGTGAAAAACTGTTTTTT.